Included here is one TCR beta chain sequence, with context. This receptor's antigen is unknown. No much larger clone exists at a distance of one base, and base qualities are not known. This specimen comes from a study of tumor and adjacent non-tumor tissue in lung cancer (dated by TCRdb to 2016 to 2018). At the level of the whole study: Of the cohort, 11 to 12 patients had adenocarcinoma, 2 had squamous cell carcinoma and 1 had small cell lung cancer. The approximately 15 enrolled patients, of whom approximately ten were men and 5 were women, were aged roughly 30 to 85 years and were diagnosed with TNM stage I to III disease. Sequencing produced 130 million or so productive TCRbeta reads in total, an average of about 4 million reads per sample. The study compared bulk TCRbeta repertoires from lung tumor tissue and matched distant non-tumor lung tissue of some 15 lung cancer patients. TCRbeta CDR3 sequencing was performed on thirty paired specimens, with one tumor sample and one normal lung sample collected per patient. Study-wide conclusions, independent of this receptor: The methods do not name the sequencing platform or mention unique molecular identifiers. The cohort had only around 15 patients, and the authors noted that larger samples and more detailed clinical data are needed. Because peripheral blood was not sequenced, the blood TCRbeta repertoires of the lung cancer patients in the study went unexamined. Significantly higher TCR diversity was found in younger patients, and higher tumor TCR diversity was associated with shorter overall and disease-free survival. A significantly larger cumulative share of the repertoire was made up by the top 100 clones in normal lung than in tumor tissue. Tumor tissue showed significantly higher TCR diversity (inverse Simpson) than normal lung tissue, at around 460 vs 160 (P = 0.0075, Mann-Whitney U test).

Receptor libraries were prepared by multiplex PCR. Reads for this sample came from an Illumina HiSeq 2500. TCRbeta libraries were constructed through three rounds of nested PCR with primers (Table S4) according to protocols modified from ARM-PCR. Before sequencing, PCR products of 200-500 bp were cut from the gel and purified using the QIAquick gel extraction kit. The original methods were these. Reads were cleaned with Trimmomatic, merged with FLASH into complete CDR3 sequences, and assigned to V(D)J germline segments with MiTCR. Clonal diversity was calculated as the inverse Simpson's index using VDJtools. In-frame sequences without a premature stop codon were defined as productive reads. TCRdb's own reprocessing of the public reads used fastp at Q25 and MiXCR and kept productive beta chains. Each entry merges the rows of one CDR3 protein and shows their most common DNA and genes. These V and J calls are TCRdb output, not the study's own analysis. This sample gives 95,000 to 150,000 distinct CDR3 sequences in total; approximately 66% of them show up just once. Clones ranked in the top ten supply 9.5% to 15% of the sample.

The junction shows trimming of 5 bases on V and 11 bases on J, and the gene matches do not reach 9 bases of it. The CDR3 sequence holds 12 residues, the cysteine and phenylalanine included. Only CDR3 DNA remains: 36 bases, in frame from the first base. The germline V gene (reference sequence) gives CDR1 as MNHNY and CDR2 as SVGAGI. RNA was isolated from bulk unsorted tissue, and RNA quality was assessed with a NanoDrop ND-1000 and an Agilent 2100. Donors were newly diagnosed lung cancer patients admitted for thoracic surgery in China between August and November 2014, without prior chemotherapy. Patients who had received previous radiotherapy or chemotherapy, or who had another concurrent cancer, were excluded from the study. Pieces of surgical tissue measuring about 1-2.1 cm3 were kept in RNAlater solution and held at -80 degrees C until needed.

The receptor comes from a man aged 25-45 years with non-small cell lung cancer. Sequenced material: lung tumor tissue. The chain is assembled from TRBV6-6 and TRBJ2-7, with 7 bases matching TRBD1. The CDR3 amino acid sequence is: CASSRQGGAEYF. At the DNA level, the sequence is TGTGCCAGCAGTAGACAGGGTGGGGCGGAGTACTTC.